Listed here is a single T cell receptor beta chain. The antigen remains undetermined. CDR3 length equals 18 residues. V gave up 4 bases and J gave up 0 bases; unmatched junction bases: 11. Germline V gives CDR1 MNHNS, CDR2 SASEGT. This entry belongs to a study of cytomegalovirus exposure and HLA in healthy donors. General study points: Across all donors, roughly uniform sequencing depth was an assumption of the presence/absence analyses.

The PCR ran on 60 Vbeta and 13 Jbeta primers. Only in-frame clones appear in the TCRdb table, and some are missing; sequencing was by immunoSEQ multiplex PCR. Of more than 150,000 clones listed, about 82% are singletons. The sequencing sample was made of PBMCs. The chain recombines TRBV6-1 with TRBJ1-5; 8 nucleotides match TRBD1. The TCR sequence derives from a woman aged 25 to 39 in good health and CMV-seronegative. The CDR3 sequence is CASSVDRVSRNSNQPQHF. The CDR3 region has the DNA TGTGCCAGCAGTGTGGACAGGGTCTCAAGGAATAGCAATCAGCCCCAGCATTTT.